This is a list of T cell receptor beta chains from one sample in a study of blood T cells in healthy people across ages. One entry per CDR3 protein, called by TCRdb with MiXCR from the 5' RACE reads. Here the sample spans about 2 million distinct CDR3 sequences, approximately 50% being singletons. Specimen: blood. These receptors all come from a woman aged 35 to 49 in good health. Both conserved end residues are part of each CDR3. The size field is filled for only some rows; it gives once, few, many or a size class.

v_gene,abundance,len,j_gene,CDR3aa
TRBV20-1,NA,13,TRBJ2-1,CSARDWRGDEQFF
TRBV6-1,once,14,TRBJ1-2,CASALTGTVYGYTF
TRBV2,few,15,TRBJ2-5,CASSEAWAGQETQYF
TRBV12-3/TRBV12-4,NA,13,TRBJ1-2,CASSTGTGHGYTF
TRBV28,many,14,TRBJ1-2,CASSPPGQGDGYTF
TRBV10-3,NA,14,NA,CAISDPGGLNEQYF
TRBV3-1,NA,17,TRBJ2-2,CASSQGSGGLSTGELFF
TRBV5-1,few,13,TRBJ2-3,CASQGDTTDTQYF
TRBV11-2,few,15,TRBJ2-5,CASSSHGQSQETQYF
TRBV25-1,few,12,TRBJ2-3,CASGSVADTQYF
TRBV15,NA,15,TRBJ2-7,CATSVDRDPSYEQYF
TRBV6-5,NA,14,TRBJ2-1,CASRTGGTYNEQFF
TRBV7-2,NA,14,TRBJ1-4,CASSRPGGGEKLFF
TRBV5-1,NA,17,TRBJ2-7,CASSLGLAGGLSYEQYF
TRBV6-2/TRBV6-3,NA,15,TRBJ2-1,CASRVPSGGLNEQFF
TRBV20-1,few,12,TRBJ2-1,CSAPPFREGEFF